A selection of T cell receptor beta chains follows, all from one sample in a study of CD4+ T cells in melanoma. TCRdb's table, derived via immunoSEQ multiplex PCR, lists solely in-frame clones and lacks some. The data contain approximately 110,000 clones, 80% to 95% of them seen just once; the ten biggest clones take up around 3.3%. What was sequenced was peripheral blood. The origin of the receptors is a human donor with melanoma. The CDR3 runs from the conserved cysteine through the conserved F or W. The order of the fields is J gene, V gene, D gene, clone size, CDR3 length, CDR3 DNA, CDR3 protein. A D gene is named only where the DNA matches it firmly. Only some rows state a clone size, as once, few, many or a class for expanded clones.

J: TRBJ2-3; V: TRBV28; D: TRBD2; size: -; length: 16; DNA: TGTGCCAGCAGTTCCGGTCCGGCGGGAGGGCCGGATACGCAGTATTTT; CDR3: CASSSGPAGGPDTQYF
J: TRBJ2-7; V: TRBV2; D: -; size: -; length: 15; DNA: TGTGCCAGCAGAACAGGACCCTCTCGGGAATCGGAGCAGTACTTC; CDR3: CASRTGPSRESEQYF
J: TRBJ2-2; V: TRBV14; D: -; size: -; length: 14; DNA: TGTGCCAGCAGCCGGCAACAGGGCACCGGGGAGCTGTTTTTT; CDR3: CASSRQQGTGELFF
J: TRBJ1-2; V: TRBV5-6; D: TRBD1; size: once; length: 13; DNA: TGTGCCAGCAGCCAGAGGACAGGGAGGGGCTACACCTTC; CDR3: CASSQRTGRGYTF
J: TRBJ2-4; V: TRBV6-6; D: -; size: -; length: 16; DNA: TGTGCCAGCAGCCCCGGGGCAGACCTAGCCAAAAACATTCAGTACTTC; CDR3: CASSPGADLAKNIQYF
J: TRBJ2-3; V: TRBV18; D: -; size: -; length: 15; DNA: TGTGCCAGCTCACCGGAGCTGAGGGGGGGCGATACGCAGTATTTT; CDR3: CASSPELRGGDTQYF
J: TRBJ2-7; V: TRBV7-9; D: TRBD1; size: -; length: 14; DNA: TGTGCCAGCAGCACGATGACAGGGGGCTACGAGCAGTACTTC; CDR3: CASSTMTGGYEQYF
J: TRBJ2-5; V: TRBV7-9; D: -; size: -; length: 14; DNA: TGTGCCAGCAGCTTAGGGTCCGGGTCCAAGACCCAGTACTTC; CDR3: CASSLGSGSKTQYF
J: TRBJ2-7; V: TRBV5-5; D: TRBD2; size: -; length: 18; DNA: TGTGCCAGCAGCTTAGGGACTAGCGGGAGGGGAAGCTCCTACGAGCAGTACTTC; CDR3: CASSLGTSGRGSSYEQYF
J: TRBJ2-3; V: TRBV6-4; D: TRBD2; size: -; length: 14; DNA: TGTGCCAGCAATAGCGGGGGGGCCTCAGATACGCAGTATTTT; CDR3: CASNSGGASDTQYF
J: TRBJ2-5; V: TRBV5-4; D: TRBD2; size: -; length: 17; DNA: TGTGCCAGCAGCTTGGGAGTGGGGACTACCGTTCAAGAGACCCAGTACTTC; CDR3: CASSLGVGTTVQETQYF
J: TRBJ1-1; V: TRBV7-3; D: -; size: once; length: 13; DNA: TGTGCCAGCAGCTTGTATCCAAGGACTGAAGCTTTCTTT; CDR3: CASSLYPRTEAFF
J: TRBJ2-6; V: TRBV11-2; D: -; size: -; length: 17; DNA: TGTGCCAGCAGCTTAAGCCCTAGTCTAGGTGGGGCCAACGTCCTGACTTTC; CDR3: CASSLSPSLGGANVLTF
J: TRBJ2-2; V: TRBV4-2; D: TRBD1; size: once; length: 15; DNA: TGTGCCAGCAGCCCACGGACAGGGGACACCGGGGAGCTGTTTTTT; CDR3: CASSPRTGDTGELFF
J: TRBJ2-5; V: TRBV6-1; D: TRBD2; size: -; length: 14; DNA: TGTGCCTCTTCCGATGGACTAGCCTTGGAGACCCAGTACTTC; CDR3: CASSDGLALETQYF
J: TRBJ2-2; V: TRBV2; D: -; size: -; length: 12; DNA: TGTGCCAGCAGGTCCAACACCGGGGAGCTGTTTTTT; CDR3: CASRSNTGELFF
J: TRBJ2-3; V: TRBV6-5; D: TRBD2; size: -; length: 14; DNA: TGTGCCAGCAGTTTCCGGGGGGGGGCAGATACGCAGTATTTT; CDR3: CASSFRGGADTQYF
J: TRBJ2-2; V: TRBV6-5; D: -; size: -; length: 14; DNA: TGTGCCAGCAGCCGTGGCGCGAACACCGGGGAGCTGTTTTTT; CDR3: CASSRGANTGELFF
J: TRBJ2-1; V: TRBV7-9; D: TRBD1; size: -; length: 15; DNA: TGTGCCAGCAGCTCCCGGGACAGTGGGTTAAGTGAGCAGTTCTTC; CDR3: CASSSRDSGLSEQFF
J: TRBJ1-4; V: TRBV11-2; D: -; size: -; length: 16; DNA: TGTGCCAGCAGCCCCCCTAAGGGGGGCGAGAATGAAAAACTGTTTTTT; CDR3: CASSPPKGGENEKLFF
J: TRBJ2-1; V: TRBV5-4; D: -; size: -; length: 12; DNA: TGTGCCAGCAGCTTATCTAGTGTCTTGCAGTTCTTC; CDR3: CASSLSSVLQFF
J: TRBJ1-1; V: TRBV7-9; D: -; size: -; length: 15; DNA: TGTGCCAGCAGCCCCCTCAAATTCATGAACACTGAAGCTTTCTTT; CDR3: CASSPLKFMNTEAFF
J: TRBJ2-7; V: TRBV29-1; D: TRBD1; size: -; length: 13; DNA: TGCAGCGGGGGACAGGGGAGGAACTACGAGCAGTACTTC; CDR3: CSGGQGRNYEQYF
J: TRBJ2-5; V: TRBV4-3; D: -; size: -; length: 13; DNA: TGCGCCAGCAGCCTGGGCCGGTCTGAGACCCAGTACTTC; CDR3: CASSLGRSETQYF
J: TRBJ1-5; V: TRBV12-5; D: -; size: -; length: 13; DNA: TGTGCTAGTGGCAGGGGATTGGATCAGCCCCAGCATTTT; CDR3: CASGRGLDQPQHF
J: TRBJ1-4; V: TRBV18; D: -; size: -; length: 15; DNA: TGTGCCAGCTCACCACCGACCGCAACTAATGAAAAACTGTTTTTT; CDR3: CASSPPTATNEKLFF
J: TRBJ1-5; V: TRBV28; D: -; size: few; length: 14; DNA: TGTGCCAGCAGTTTGCGTAGGGATAATCAGCCCCAGCATTTT; CDR3: CASSLRRDNQPQHF
J: TRBJ2-5; V: TRBV7-3; D: TRBD2; size: -; length: 14; DNA: TGTGCCAGCAGCCCGAGGACTAGCGGTGGGACCCAGTACTTC; CDR3: CASSPRTSGGTQYF
J: TRBJ2-5; V: TRBV28; D: -; size: -; length: 13; DNA: TGTGCCAGCAGACCCAGGGTGAGGGAGACCCAGTACTTC; CDR3: CASRPRVRETQYF
J: TRBJ1-5; V: TRBV6-5; D: -; size: once; length: 15; DNA: TGTGCCAGCAGTTACAACTCAGGGTCTAGTCAGCCCCAGCATTTT; CDR3: CASSYNSGSSQPQHF
J: TRBJ2-7; V: TRBV5-4; D: -; size: -; length: 14; DNA: TGTGCCAGCAGCTTGGGACTAGTTGTTGCCGAGCAGTACTTC; CDR3: CASSLGLVVAEQYF
J: TRBJ1-3; V: TRBV7-2; D: TRBD1; size: -; length: 16; DNA: TGTGCCAGCAGCACTCCAGGGACAGGGGGCGCGGACACCATATATTTT; CDR3: CASSTPGTGGADTIYF
J: TRBJ2-3; V: TRBV10-3; D: -; size: -; length: 15; DNA: TGTGCCATCAGTGAGGGTGGGGGCAGCACAGATACGCAGTATTTT; CDR3: CAISEGGGSTDTQYF
J: TRBJ2-7; V: TRBV7-3; D: -; size: -; length: 17; DNA: TGTGCCAGCAGCCCTGCAGGGCTAGCGTTAAGCTCCTACGAGCAGTACTTC; CDR3: CASSPAGLALSSYEQYF
J: TRBJ2-3; V: TRBV7-2; D: -; size: -; length: 14; DNA: TGTGCCAGCAGCTTTTTGCGAAACACAGATACGCAGTATTTT; CDR3: CASSFLRNTDTQYF
J: TRBJ2-7; V: TRBV5-6; D: TRBD2; size: -; length: 15; DNA: TGTGCCAGCAGCTCGACTAGCGGTAGCTCCTACGAGCAGTACTTC; CDR3: CASSSTSGSSYEQYF
J: TRBJ2-7; V: TRBV18; D: TRBD1; size: -; length: 15; DNA: TGTGCCAGCTCACCAGCGCAGGACAGGGGCTACTTGCAGTACTTC; CDR3: CASSPAQDRGYLQYF
J: TRBJ2-2; V: TRBV9; D: -; size: -; length: 16; DNA: TGTGCCAGCAGCCCGGACCAAGCGGGTACCACCGGGGAGCTGTTTTTT; CDR3: CASSPDQAGTTGELFF
J: TRBJ2-5; V: TRBV18; D: TRBD2; size: few; length: 16; DNA: TGTGCCAGCTCACAGACTAGCGGGGGGGGTCGAGAGACCCAGTACTTC; CDR3: CASSQTSGGGRETQYF
J: TRBJ1-1; V: TRBV19; D: -; size: few; length: 19; DNA: TGTGCCAGTAGTATACTCCTCCGGGGGGCGAATAGCATGAACACTGAAGCTTTCTTT; CDR3: CASSILLRGANSMNTEAFF
J: TRBJ2-7; V: TRBV25-1; D: -; size: -; length: 14; DNA: TGTGCCACCGTATCACCGGGACGCTCCTACGAGCAGTACTTC; CDR3: CATVSPGRSYEQYF
J: TRBJ1-2; V: TRBV7-3; D: TRBD1; size: -; length: 15; DNA: TGTGCCAGCAGCTTAACTGCAGGGGGCGGTCGTGGCTACACCTTC; CDR3: CASSLTAGGGRGYTF
J: TRBJ1-3; V: TRBV15; D: -; size: -; length: 15; DNA: TGTGCCACCAGCAGAGACGCAGGCTCTGGAAACACCATATATTTT; CDR3: CATSRDAGSGNTIYF
J: TRBJ1-4; V: TRBV7-9; D: -; size: few; length: 19; DNA: TGTGCCAGCAGCCGCCCAACCTCTACAGGGTCGGGTTTAGAGGAAAAACTGTTTTTT; CDR3: CASSRPTSTGSGLEEKLFF
J: TRBJ2-1; V: TRBV12-2; D: -; size: -; length: 16; DNA: TGTGCAAGTCGCTTAGCTCAGCGGGAGCCCTACAATGAGCAGTTCTTC; CDR3: CASRLAQREPYNEQFF
J: TRBJ2-7; V: TRBV9; D: TRBD2; size: -; length: 15; DNA: TGTGCCAGCAGCCCGTCCCGACTAGCTAGTTACGAGCAGTACTTC; CDR3: CASSPSRLASYEQYF
J: TRBJ2-3; V: TRBV29-1; D: -; size: -; length: 14; DNA: TGCAGCGTTGAAGGGTCACTAGCCACAGATACGCAGTATTTT; CDR3: CSVEGSLATDTQYF
J: TRBJ2-3; V: TRBV7-9; D: TRBD2; size: -; length: 14; DNA: TGTGCCAGCAGAGGACTAGTTGGTACAGATACGCAGTATTTT; CDR3: CASRGLVGTDTQYF
J: TRBJ2-3; V: TRBV5-5; D: TRBD1; size: -; length: 15; DNA: TGTGCCAGCAGCTTGTGGCAGGGGGTGGCAGATACGCAGTATTTT; CDR3: CASSLWQGVADTQYF
J: TRBJ2-2; V: TRBV29-1; D: -; size: -; length: 13; DNA: TGCAGCGTTGACAGAGAAAACACCGGGGAGCTGTTTTTT; CDR3: CSVDRENTGELFF
J: TRBJ1-1; V: TRBV29-1; D: -; size: -; length: 13; DNA: TGCAGCGCCAGGACTGACGGGAACACTGAAGCTTTCTTT; CDR3: CSARTDGNTEAFF
J: TRBJ1-1; V: TRBV7-8; D: -; size: once; length: 15; DNA: TGTGCCAGCAGCGGTAGGGTGGGGTTCCACACTGAAGCTTTCTTT; CDR3: CASSGRVGFHTEAFF
J: TRBJ2-1; V: TRBV5-5; D: TRBD2; size: -; length: 15; DNA: TGTGCCAGCAGACTCGGACTAGACAAATACAATGAGCAGTTCTTC; CDR3: CASRLGLDKYNEQFF
J: TRBJ1-3; V: TRBV7-3; D: -; size: -; length: 14; DNA: TGTGCCAGCAGCTTAGCGCCCTCTGGAAACACCATATATTTT; CDR3: CASSLAPSGNTIYF
J: TRBJ2-3; V: TRBV27; D: TRBD1; size: -; length: 15; DNA: TGTGCCAGCAGTTTCCAGGGGGCCGGGGCAGATACGCAGTATTTT; CDR3: CASSFQGAGADTQYF
J: TRBJ1-4; V: TRBV4-3; D: -; size: -; length: 15; DNA: TGCGCCAGCAGCCAAGATCTCAGGCAGCTTGAAAAACTGTTTTTT; CDR3: CASSQDLRQLEKLFF
J: TRBJ1-3; V: TRBV5-4; D: TRBD1; size: -; length: 16; DNA: TGTGCCAGCAGCTTGAACAGGGGACTGTCTGGAAACACCATATATTTT; CDR3: CASSLNRGLSGNTIYF
J: TRBJ2-7; V: TRBV19; D: -; size: -; length: 15; DNA: TGTGCCAGTAGTAGCCCCGGGACATCCGTCTACGAGCAGTACTTC; CDR3: CASSSPGTSVYEQYF
J: TRBJ1-2; V: TRBV4-1; D: TRBD1; size: -; length: 14; DNA: TGCGCCAGCAGCCGGTTACAGGGGAACTATGGCTACACCTTC; CDR3: CASSRLQGNYGYTF